A single sample gave rise to the 32 T cell receptor beta chains below, sequenced in a study of somatic mutations in cytotoxic T cells in rheumatoid arthritis. TCRdb's table, derived via immunoSEQ multiplex PCR, lists solely in-frame clones and lacks some. This table holds about 18,000 clones, about 80% found once. The sequenced sample consisted of CD8+ T cells sorted from blood. The receptors come from an adult with rheumatoid arthritis.

The V call is TRBV5-1, the J call TRBJ1-1, with D uncertain. Trimming shortened V by 1 base and J by 6 bases, and 10 bases separated the two germline ends. The length of the CDR3 is 13 residues. CDR1 is SGHRS, CDR2 YFSETQ, per germline. This chain's CDR3 is CASSLTKSSEAFF. The CDR3 DNA is TGCGCCAGCAGCTTGACCAAGAGCTCTGAAGCTTTCTTT.

V gene TRBV10-2 combines with J gene TRBJ2-7, with 7 nucleotides matching TRBD2. The germline V gene has CDR1 WSHSY and CDR2 SAAADI. With V trimmed by 2 bases and J by 2 bases, 3 bases remained unmatched. The CDR3 sequence is 14 residues long. As DNA, the CDR3 is TGCGCCAGCAGTGAGGGGGGGGAGACCTACGAGCAGTACTTC. The encoded protein is CASSEGGETYEQYF.

The chain uses TRBV9 and TRBJ2-1, with TRBD2 matching 11 bases. CDR3 length equals 15 residues. Trimming removed 3 bases from V and 7 bases from J; junction bases left unmatched: 6. From germline, CDR1 is SGDLS and CDR2 YYNGEE. CDR3 nucleotide sequence: TGTGCCAGCAGCGATAGCGGGAGGGTCTGGAATGAGCAGTTCTTC. Translation: CASSDSGRVWNEQFF.

In its sample, this clone was seen once. The genes are TRBV29-1 and TRBJ1-2; D possibly corresponds to TRBD1 (5 bases). Germline lookup yields CDR1 SQVTM and CDR2 ANQGSEA. The CDR3 runs 12 residues. V lost 3 bases and J 8 bases, leaving 13 bases between the germline ends. CDR3 amino acids: CSVESAGGGYTF. CDR3 nucleotides: TGCAGCGTTGAGTCCGCGGGGGGAGGCTACACCTTC. Full variable domain (remainder filled in from reference TRBV29-1 and TRBJ1-2): SAVISQKPSRDICQRGTSLTIQCQVDSQVTMMFWYRQQPGQSLTLIATANQGSEATYESGFVIDKFPISRPNLTFSTLTVSNMSPEDSSIYLCSVESAGGGYTFGSGTRLTVV.

The chain links TRBV28 to TRBJ2-5; D call uncertain. CDR1 and CDR2 from the germline V gene are MDHEN and SYDVKM. The V end lost 2 bases, the J end lost 1 base, and 8 bases lay between the germline ends. This CDR3 is 14 amino acids long. CDR3 DNA sequence: TGTGCCAGCAGTTTAAGGTTGACCCAAGAGACCCAGTACTTC. As protein: CASSLRLTQETQYF.

A word on this clone: One end of the junction is discordant with germline, which a read error may explain. The same CDR3 can be traced to other DNA sequences in this sample. The chain links TRBV27 to TRBJ2-3, with TRBD2 identical over 8 bases. CDR3 size: 15 residues. Germline V gene data show CDR1 as MNHEY and CDR2 as SMNVEV (reference sequence). CDR3 region: CASSFVSGTTDTQYF. The CDR3 DNA sequence: TGTGCCAGCAGTTTTGTTAGCGGGACGACAGATACGCAGTACTTT.

The chain links TRBV27 to TRBJ1-2; D is perhaps TRBD1 (6 bases). The CDR3 is 14 residues long. V gave up 6 bases and J gave up 4 bases, with 15 bases separating them. Germline-derived CDR1 and CDR2 are MNHEY and SMNVEV (reference sequence). CDR3 protein: CASRDQGPAYGYTF. The CDR3 region has the DNA TGTGCCAGCAGAGACCAGGGGCCCGCCTATGGCTACACCTTC.

This rearrangement joins TRBV30 to TRBJ2-2; D gene unclear. V was pared by 0 bases and J by 8 bases, with 4 bases between. This CDR3 has 11 amino acids. The germline V gene has CDR1 GTSNPN and CDR2 SVGIG (reference sequence). The CDR3 reads CAWSVKGELFF. The CDR3 coding sequence is TGTGCCTGGAGTGTAAAAGGGGAGCTGTTTTTT.

The chain carries TRBV28 and TRBJ2-1; no clear D gene. The CDR3 runs 10 residues. Germline V CDR1 and CDR2: MDHEN, SYDVKM. V lost 3 bases to trimming and J lost 7 bases, with 1 base between them. Written as DNA, the CDR3 is TGTGCCAGCAGTTTGAATGAGCAGTTCTTC. Residues: CASSLNEQFF.

In nucleotides, the CDR3 is TGCGCCAGCAGCCAAGAGGGGAGACAGGCTAGCTACGAGCAGTACTTC. Residues: CASSQEGRQASYEQYF. The rearrangement links TRBV4-1 to TRBJ2-5; tentatively, D is TRBD1 (6 bases). The DNA matches TRBJ2-7 better at its end, which makes the J call doubtful. Germline CDR1 reads MGHRA; CDR2 reads YSYEKL. This CDR3 is built from 16 residues.

V is TRBV5-4 and J is TRBJ2-7, with D perhaps matching TRBD1 (5 bases). The CDR3 loop spans 13 amino acids. Trimming cost V 10 bases and J 3 bases, with 17 bases left between them. The germline V gene encodes CDR1 SGHNT and CDR2 YYREEE (reference sequence). CDR3: CAARTHGFYEQYF. The DNA for the CDR3 is TGTGCCGCCCGGACACACGGATTCTACGAGCAGTACTTC.

This clone was counted a few times. The CDR3 is CAIQLEVHYGYTF. The CDR3 DNA reads TGTGCCATTCAGTTAGAAGTTCACTATGGCTACACCTTC. The chain couples TRBV7-9 to TRBJ1-2, with D uncertain. Germline V gene lookup returns CDR1 SEHNR and CDR2 FQNEAQ (reference sequence). The CDR3 runs to 13 residues. The V end was cut by 10 bases, the J end by 3 bases, with 15 bases between.

The chain recombines TRBV19 with TRBJ1-5; 9 nucleotides align to TRBD1. Trimming at V came to 0 bases and at J to 5 bases, leaving 5 bases not matched to a gene. This CDR3 has 16 amino acids. Germline V gene sequence: CDR1 LNHDA, CDR2 SQIVND (reference sequence). CDR3 protein: CASSIERTGVDQPQHF. DNA for the CDR3: TGTGCCAGTAGTATAGAGAGGACAGGGGTCGATCAGCCCCAGCATTTT.

This chain links TRBV9 with TRBJ2-3; no clear D gene. Germline-derived CDR1 and CDR2 are SGDLS and YYNGEE. Trimming cost V 0 bases and J 0 bases, with 11 bases left between them. The CDR3 length is 16 residues. This CDR3 reads CASSVGAGTSTDTQYF. CDR3 nucleotide sequence: TGTGCCAGCAGCGTAGGTGCCGGCACTAGCACAGATACGCAGTATTTT.

This rearrangement joins TRBV19 to TRBJ1-2; D gene ambiguous. CDR3 size: 14 residues. Trimming removed 6 bases at V and 0 bases at J, with 11 bases between. From germline, CDR1 is LNHDA and CDR2 SQIVND (reference sequence). This CDR3 is CASRGQGANYGYTF. The CDR3 coding sequence is TGTGCCAGTAGAGGGCAAGGAGCTAACTATGGCTACACCTTC. Looking up the rest from reference TRBV19 and TRBJ1-2 gives the full variable domain: DGGITQSPKYLFRKEGQNVTLSCEQNLNHDAMYWYRQDPGQGLRLIYYSQIVNDFQKGDIAEGYSVSREKKESFPLTVTSAQKNPTAFYLCASRGQGANYGYTFGSGTRLTVV.

The chain couples TRBV10-3 to TRBJ1-3; 8 nucleotides match TRBD1. Trimming removed 3 bases from V and 0 bases from J; junction bases left unmatched: 7. Per germline, CDR1 ENHRY and CDR2 SYGVKD. The CDR3 has 17 residues. The CDR3 DNA is TGTGCCATCAGTGACCTTGGGACAGGCGCCTCTGGAAACACCATATATTTT. As protein: CAISDLGTGASGNTIYF.

This clone was seen only a few times. The rearrangement joins TRBV2 to TRBJ1-1, with 8 bases lining up with TRBD1. The CDR3 has 14 residues. The germline CDR1 and CDR2 sequences are SNHLY and FYNNEI. The junction had 3 bases not matched to a gene; V was cut back by 6 bases and J by 0 bases. The CDR3 loop reads CASSRGRVNTEAFF. DNA of the CDR3: TGTGCCAGCAGCAGGGGGCGCGTGAACACTGAAGCTTTCTTT.

The CDR3 DNA sequence: TGTGCCAGCAGCGCCGGGCCGGTCGGCCACGAGCAGTACTTC. Its protein is CASSAGPVGHEQYF. The chain carries TRBV9 and TRBJ2-7; no clear D gene. The V end lost 3 bases, the J end lost 5 bases, and 15 bases lay between the germline ends. The CDR3 consists of 14 residues. Germline V gene lookup returns CDR1 SGDLS and CDR2 YYNGEE.

CDR3 sequence: CASTLHPWTEEGYTF. In DNA, the CDR3 is TGCGCCAGCACCCTCCATCCGTGGACAGAGGAGGGCTACACCTTC. V is TRBV5-1 and J is TRBJ1-2, with D perhaps matching TRBD1 (6 bases). This CDR3 comprises 15 residues. In germline, CDR1 is SGHRS, CDR2 YFSETQ. V gave up 6 bases and J gave up 8 bases, with 23 bases separating them.

The rearrangement joins TRBV6-5 to TRBJ2-1; no clear D gene. CDR1 and CDR2 from the germline V gene are MNHEY and SVGAGI. V was pared by 6 bases and J by 7 bases, with 10 bases between. The CDR3 extends over 12 amino acids. The CDR3 spells CASSPDGNEQFF. The CDR3 coding sequence is TGTGCCAGCAGCCCGGATGGGAATGAGCAGTTCTTC.

The gene calls are TRBV19 and TRBJ2-2; maybe TRBD1 (6 bases). Looked up from germline, CDR1 is LNHDA and CDR2 is SQIVND (reference sequence). The CDR3 contains 15 residues. The V gene lost 7 bases and the J gene lost 6 bases, with 18 bases spanning the gap. The CDR3 region is CASKDVAGAPGELFF. In DNA, the CDR3 is TGTGCCAGTAAGGACGTGGCAGGGGCCCCCGGGGAGCTGTTTTTT.

This clone has a single count. The V call is TRBV11-2, the J call TRBJ2-1; D ambiguous. Germline CDR1 reads SGHAT; CDR2 reads FQNNGV. The CDR3 totals 14 residues. Trimming left V 5 bases short and J 6 bases short, with 14 bases between. CDR3 region: CASSLYHTANEQFF. DNA for the CDR3: TGTGCCAGCAGCCTCTACCACACCGCCAATGAGCAGTTCTTC.

The V gene is TRBV11-2, the J gene TRBJ2-1, with no clear D. Trimming left V 5 bases short and J 9 bases short, with 14 bases between. Germline loops: CDR1 SGHAT, CDR2 FQNNGV. This CDR3 contains 13 residues. The CDR3 region has the DNA TGTGCCAGCAGCCCCCTCCTTTCGTCTGAGCAGTTCTTC. The encoded protein is CASSPLLSSEQFF.

The chain recombines TRBV11-1 with TRBJ1-1; D is undetermined. CDR1 is SGHAT and CDR2 is FQDESV in the germline V gene (reference sequence). The CDR3 spans 17 residues. Between the trimmed V and J ends, which lost 5 bases and 4 bases, there was a span of 23 bases. CDR3 sequence reads: CASSPHVLRESGTEAFF. CDR3 nucleotide sequence: TGTGCCAGCAGCCCACATGTCCTAAGGGAGAGCGGCACTGAAGCTTTCTTT.

The chain couples TRBV28 to TRBJ1-2; no clear D. The germline V gene encodes CDR1 MDHEN and CDR2 SYDVKM. V lost 6 bases and J lost 8, with 10 bases in between. CDR3 length: 11 residues. The CDR3 nucleotides read TGTGCCAGCAGCGAGTTGAAAGGCTACACCTTC. This gives the protein CASSELKGYTF.

The chain recombines TRBV10-2 with TRBJ2-1, with D possibly TRBD2 on 5 matching bases. Germline CDR1 is WSHSY and CDR2 is SAAADI. Trimming cost V 7 bases and J 1 base, with 8 bases left between them. The CDR3 totals 13 residues. In DNA, the CDR3 is TGCGCCAGCACGGGGAGTTCCTACAATGAGCAGTTCTTC. Its protein is CASTGSSYNEQFF.

This clone has just a few counts. The rearrangement uses TRBV7-6 and TRBJ1-1; 8 bases align to TRBD1. V dropped 3 bases and J dropped 0; count of bases not matched to a gene: 6. The CDR3 loop spans 16 amino acids. CDR1 is SGHVS and CDR2 is FNYEAQ in the germline V gene. CDR3 bases: TGTGCCAGCAGCTTCGACAGGGGTTTGATGAACACTGAAGCTTTCTTT. Translating it yields CASSFDRGLMNTEAFF.

The V call is TRBV7-9, the J call TRBJ1-4, with D tentatively TRBD1 (5 bases). V was cut by 5 bases and J by 7 bases, with 14 bases left in between. The CDR3 is 14 amino acids. Germline CDR1 SEHNR, CDR2 FQNEAQ (reference sequence). In DNA, the CDR3 is TGTGCCAGCAGCCTAGGGACCGGGGGTGAAAAACTGTTTTTT. The encoded protein is CASSLGTGGEKLFF. The variable domain in full, with the rest retrieved from reference TRBV7-9 and TRBJ1-4, is DTGVSQNPRHKITKRGQNVTFRCDPISEHNRLYWYRQTLGQGPEFLTYFQNEAQLEKSRLLSDRFSAERPKGSFSTLEIQRTEQGDSAMYLCASSLGTGGEKLFFGSGTQLSVL.

The CDR3 reads CASDLVGVGNEQFF. CDR3 coding DNA: TGTGCCAGCGACCTCGTGGGGGTAGGCAATGAGCAGTTCTTC. The V gene is TRBV2, the J gene TRBJ2-1; possibly TRBD1 or TRBD2 for D (5 bases each). Germline V gene lookup returns CDR1 SNHLY and CDR2 FYNNEI. V was trimmed by 8 bases and J by 6 bases, leaving 17 bases between them. CDR3 length: 14 amino acids.

The rearrangement joins TRBV4-1 to TRBJ1-4, with unresolved D. Per germline, CDR1 MGHRA and CDR2 YSYEKL. Trimming left V 0 bases short and J 7 bases short, with 3 bases between. This CDR3 spans 12 amino acids. The chain's CDR3 is CASSQEGEKLFF. CDR3 in DNA: TGCGCCAGCAGCCAAGAAGGTGAAAAACTGTTTTTT.

This rearrangement joins TRBV6-1 to TRBJ2-1; maybe TRBD2 (6 bases). Germline lookup yields CDR1 MNHNS and CDR2 SASEGT. The CDR3 runs to 13 residues. Between the trimmed V and J ends, which lost 2 bases and 12 bases, there was a span of 14 bases. The CDR3 loop reads CASSEQEEGSQFF. Here the CDR3 DNA reads TGTGCCAGCAGTGAACAGGAGGAGGGATCGCAGTTCTTC.

This chain connects TRBV28 to TRBJ1-5, with D unresolved. The CDR3 spans 12 residues. V lost 3 bases and J lost 7, with 7 bases in between. CDR1 is MDHEN and CDR2 is SYDVKM in the germline V gene. The CDR3 loop is CASSFGGQPQHF. CDR3 DNA: TGTGCCAGCAGTTTTGGTGGCCAGCCCCAGCATTTT.